This entry lists 27 T cell receptor beta chains sequenced from one sample in a study of control samples from healthy donors and cancer patients. Method: immunoSEQ multiplex PCR; TCRdb's copy keeps in-frame clones and lacks some. The sample yields about 170,000 clones, around 88% seen once. Sequenced material: blood. All receptors derive from a woman aged 25 to 39 in good health.

The J gene is TRBJ1-4, the V gene TRBV2; 10 nucleotides match TRBD1. V shed 2 bases, J shed 8 bases, and the junction held 5 bases outside the gene matches. This CDR3 has 15 residues. Germline CDR1 and CDR2: SNHLY and FYNNEI. CDR3 DNA sequence: TGTGCCAGCAGTGAACTCGTGACAGGGGGCGAAAAACTGTTTTTT. Its translation is CASSELVTGGEKLFF.

The chain links TRBV5-1 to TRBJ2-5; 7 bases map to TRBD2. J lost 5 bases, V lost 4 bases, and 11 bases had no gene match. Germline CDR1 and CDR2: SGHRS and YFSETQ. This CDR3 spans 15 amino acids. The CDR3 loop is CASSTWTSVGETQYF. In DNA form, the CDR3 reads TGCGCCAGCAGCACCTGGACTAGTGTTGGTGAGACCCAGTACTTC.

V and J are TRBV3-1 (or the pseudogene TRBV3-2) and TRBJ2-5, with TRBD2 matching over 10 bases. Trimming cost V 4 bases and J 4 bases; bases outside gene matches: 6. The V gene's germline CDR1 is LGHDT and CDR2 YNNKEL (reference sequence). The CDR3 has 15 amino acids. The CDR3 DNA sequence: TGTGCCAGCAGCCGAGGGACTAGCGACCTAGAGACCCAGTACTTC. Amino acid sequence: CASSRGTSDLETQYF.

This chain joins TRBV9 and TRBJ2-2; TRBD1 agrees at 8 bases. The CDR3 is 17 residues long. Germline CDR1 and CDR2: SGDLS and YYNGEE. J gave up 0 bases and V 4 bases, and 8 bases lay outside the gene matches. CDR3 nucleotides: TGTGCCAGCAGCACCCGGACAGGGACACCGAACACCGGGGAGCTGTTTTTT. Amino acid sequence: CASSTRTGTPNTGELFF.

V usage is TRBV6-5 and J usage is TRBJ2-7; 8 bases fit TRBD1. Germline CDR1 and CDR2: MNHEY and SVGAGI. The V segment lost 5 bases and the J segment 12 bases; nucleotides outside the gene matches: 12. This CDR3 comprises 13 residues. CDR3 in DNA: TGTGCCAGCAGTCTAAACTCGGACAGGGCGCCGTACTTC. Translated: CASSLNSDRAPYF.

This rearrangement joins TRBV27 to TRBJ2-5; D is undetermined. Per germline, CDR1 MNHEY and CDR2 SMNVEV (reference sequence). Trimming took off 2 bases at V and 4 bases at J, with 5 bases between the two ends. The CDR3 spans 12 residues. CDR3 loop: CASSLTGETQYF. The CDR3 region has the DNA TGTGCCAGCAGTTTAACGGGAGAGACCCAGTACTTC.

This chain links TRBV11-2 with TRBJ2-3; maybe TRBD2 (7 bases). The germline V gene encodes CDR1 SGHAT and CDR2 FQNNGV. The V end was cut by 5 bases, the J end by 5 bases, with 17 bases between. The CDR3 is made up of 15 amino acids. The CDR3 DNA follows: TGTGCCAGCAGCCCCGAAGGGGGGGCGATAGATACGCAGTATTTT. Translating gives CASSPEGGAIDTQYF. The variable domain in full, completed from reference TRBV11-2 and TRBJ2-3, reads EAGVAQSPRYKIIEKRQSVAFWCNPISGHATLYWYQQILGQGPKLLIQFQNNGVVDDSQLPKDRFSAERLKGVDSTLKIQPAKLEDSAVYLCASSPEGGAIDTQYFGPGTRLTVL.

The chain employs TRBV19 and TRBJ2-2, with 14 bases identical to TRBD2. CDR1 is LNHDA, CDR2 SQIVND, per germline (reference sequence). V was pared by 5 bases and J by 6 bases, with 11 bases of the junction left unmatched. The CDR3 totals 18 residues. The CDR3 nucleotides are TGTGCCAGTAGTGCGACTAGCGGGAGGGTTGTTTGGTCCGGGGAGCTGTTTTTT. Its translation: CASSATSGRVVWSGELFF. The whole variable domain, remainder taken from reference TRBV19 and TRBJ2-2, is DGGITQSPKYLFRKEGQNVTLSCEQNLNHDAMYWYRQDPGQGLRLIYYSQIVNDFQKGDIAEGYSVSREKKESFPLTVTSAQKNPTAFYLCASSATSGRVVWSGELFFGEGSRLTVL.

V usage is TRBV11-1 and J usage is TRBJ2-5, with TRBD1 matching 9 bases. Germline V gene sequence: CDR1 SGHAT, CDR2 FQDESV (reference sequence). This CDR3 is 14 amino acids long. The V and J ends lost 4 bases and 3 bases, in that order; junction bases with no gene match: 3. CDR3 sequence reads: CASSSRDREETQYF. CDR3 nucleotides: TGTGCCAGCAGCTCTCGGGACAGGGAAGAGACCCAGTACTTC. Together with reference TRBV11-1 and TRBJ2-5, the CDR3 gives the full variable domain: EAEVAQSPRYKITEKSQAVAFWCDPISGHATLYWYRQILGQGPELLVQFQDESVVDDSQLPKDRFSAERLKGVDSTLKIQPAELGDSAMYLCASSSRDREETQYFGPGTRLLVL.

This chain connects TRBV19 to TRBJ1-3; a weak D match, TRBD1 (5 bases). This CDR3 comprises 14 residues. V was clipped by 10 bases and J by 4 bases, with 17 bases between them. The V gene's germline CDR1 is LNHDA and CDR2 SQIVND (reference sequence). This CDR3 is CATSGGTGGNTIYF. The CDR3 coding sequence is TGTGCCACCTCTGGGGGGACTGGCGGAAACACCATATATTTT.

The genes are TRBV7-9 and TRBJ2-5; tentatively, D is TRBD2 (6 bases). CDR3 length equals 15 residues. Germline V CDR1 and CDR2: SEHNR, FQNEAQ (reference sequence). V lost 1 base and J lost 1, with 10 bases in between. This chain's CDR3 is CASSLGGGLQETQYF. CDR3 bases: TGTGCCAGCAGCTTAGGGGGAGGACTCCAAGAGACCCAGTACTTC. Based on the CDR3 plus reference TRBV7-9 and TRBJ2-5, the full variable domain is DTGVSQNPRHKITKRGQNVTFRCDPISEHNRLYWYRQTLGQGPEFLTYFQNEAQLEKSRLLSDRFSAERPKGSFSTLEIQRTEQGDSAMYLCASSLGGGLQETQYFGPGTRLLVL.

This chain links TRBV7-9 with TRBJ2-4, with no clear D. This CDR3 is built from 16 residues. Germline values: CDR1 SEHNR, CDR2 FQNEAQ (reference sequence). V shed 4 bases and J shed 0 bases, with 13 bases lying between them. CDR3 sequence reads: CASSSGVVLAKNIQYF. The CDR3 bases are TGTGCCAGCAGCTCCGGAGTGGTGCTAGCCAAAAACATTCAGTACTTC.

V and J are TRBV7-2 and TRBJ2-7; D perhaps matches TRBD2 (5 bases). CDR3 length: 16 amino acids. V shed 5 bases and J shed 0 bases, with 17 bases lying between them. The germline CDR1 and CDR2 sequences are SGHTA and FQGNSA. The CDR3 DNA reads as TGTGCCAGCAGCCCCGGGTCCGGAGGTTCCTCCTACGAGCAGTACTTC. This gives the protein CASSPGSGGSSYEQYF.

The V gene is TRBV13, the J gene TRBJ2-5; TRBD2 matches 9 bases. V dropped 2 bases and J dropped 5; count of bases not matched to a gene: 9. Germline CDR1 PRHDT, CDR2 FYEKMQ (reference sequence). CDR3 length: 16 residues. The CDR3 nucleotides are TGTGCCAGCAGCTTATCTGGCGGGGGGGCCGGTGAGACCCAGTACTTC. The encoded protein is CASSLSGGGAGETQYF.

This clone was picked up one time. The V gene is TRBV27, the J gene TRBJ1-1; possibly TRBD1 for D (6 bases). Trimming removed 3 bases at V and 9 bases at J, with 14 bases between. In germline, CDR1 is MNHEY, CDR2 SMNVEV (reference sequence). The CDR3 sequence is 13 residues long. Written as DNA, the CDR3 is TGTGCCAGCAGTTTCCTTGGACAGAATCAAGCTTTCTTT. Residues: CASSFLGQNQAFF.

The chain combines TRBV10-1 with TRBJ2-1; D may correspond to TRBD1 or TRBD2 (5 bases each). This CDR3 has 15 amino acids. The germline V gene encodes CDR1 WNHNN and CDR2 SYGVQD (reference sequence). Trimming pared 5 bases from V and 9 bases from J, leaving 20 bases between. In DNA, the CDR3 is TGCGCCAGCAGTCTCCCGGGACCCCATCACGGTGAGCAGTTCTTC. It encodes CASSLPGPHHGEQFF.

J is TRBJ2-7 and V is TRBV2, with D perhaps TRBD1 or TRBD2 (5 bases each). Trimming stripped 0 bases from V and 6 bases from J, with 15 bases between. CDR1 is SNHLY and CDR2 is FYNNEI in the germline V gene. The CDR3 spans 15 residues. Here the CDR3 DNA reads TGTGCCAGCAGTGAAGCGGACTCATGGGGCCTCGAGCAGTACGTC. It specifies CASSEADSWGLEQYV.

Only one count was recorded for this clone. The chain carries TRBV4-1 and TRBJ2-3, with unresolved D. Germline V CDR1 and CDR2: MGHRA, YSYEKL. This CDR3 comprises 12 residues. The germline V and J ends were trimmed by 0 bases and 2 bases, with 0 bases remaining between them. CDR3 nucleotide sequence: TGCGCCAGCAGCCAAGACACAGATACGCAGTATTTT. The encoded protein is CASSQDTDTQYF.

The chain uses TRBV21-1 and TRBJ2-3; the D call in the table, TRBD1, was not verified against the DNA. TRBV21-1 is given as a pseudogene. This CDR3 spans 15 amino acids. CDR3: CASSKRDRFPDTQYF. For the CDR3, the DNA is TGTGCCAGCAGCAAACGGGACAGGTTCCCAGATACGCAGTATTTT.

The chain couples TRBV2 to TRBJ2-3; no clear D gene. Trimming left V 1 base short and J 4 bases short, with 15 bases between. Germline CDR1 SNHLY, CDR2 FYNNEI. This CDR3 region has 16 residues. This CDR3 is CASSEDFRRSADTQYF. In DNA, the CDR3 is TGTGCCAGCAGTGAAGATTTTAGGAGATCAGCAGATACGCAGTATTTT.

The chain is built from TRBV19 and TRBJ1-1; D is perhaps TRBD1 (5 bases). CDR3 length: 15 residues. Per the germline V gene, CDR1 is LNHDA and CDR2 is SQIVND (reference sequence). V was pared by 3 bases and J by 3 bases, with 14 bases between. Here the CDR3 DNA reads TGTGCCAGTAGTATGGCTGGGACGGAGCACACTGAAGCTTTCTTT. Amino acid sequence: CASSMAGTEHTEAFF.

This rearrangement joins TRBV19 to TRBJ1-4; D remains unclear. The CDR3 is 15 amino acids. Trimming pared 6 bases from V and 5 bases from J, leaving 16 bases between. Germline values: CDR1 LNHDA, CDR2 SQIVND (reference sequence). The CDR3 bases are TGTGCCAGTAGCCCCTCTGGGGTGTCGAATGAAAAACTGTTTTTT. Translating gives CASSPSGVSNEKLFF.

The chain couples TRBV7-9 to TRBJ2-3; D gene uncertain. This CDR3 is 13 amino acids long. V was clipped by 4 bases and J by 2 bases, with 7 bases between them. Looked up from germline, CDR1 is SEHNR and CDR2 is FQNEAQ (reference sequence). This chain's CDR3 is CASSSRPTDTQYF. The CDR3 coding sequence is TGTGCCAGCAGCTCGAGACCCACAGATACGCAGTATTTT.

This chain links TRBV2 with TRBJ2-3; 7 bases fit TRBD2. The germline gives CDR1 SNHLY, CDR2 FYNNEI. Germline trimming cut 6 bases from V and 1 base from J; bases unmatched to any gene: 4. The CDR3 runs 14 residues. The CDR3 sequence is CASRDTSGTDTQYF. DNA for the CDR3: TGTGCCAGCAGGGATACTAGCGGCACAGATACGCAGTATTTT.

J is TRBJ1-4 and V is TRBV4-1; D is unclear. The CDR3 totals 16 residues. Trimming stripped 0 bases from V and 0 bases from J, with 8 bases between. Germline V gene sequence: CDR1 MGHRA, CDR2 YSYEKL. This CDR3 is CASSQDPPATNEKLFF. In DNA form, the CDR3 reads TGCGCCAGCAGCCAAGATCCACCTGCAACTAATGAAAAACTGTTTTTT.

The chain uses TRBV3-1 (or the pseudogene TRBV3-2) and TRBJ2-3; D is undetermined. Germline lookup yields CDR1 LGHDT and CDR2 YNNKEL (reference sequence). This CDR3 contains 12 residues. V lost 5 bases and J lost 2, with 5 bases in between. The CDR3 bases are TGTGCCAGCAGCGATATCACAGATACGCAGTATTTT. Translating it yields CASSDITDTQYF.

The V gene is TRBV3-1 (or the pseudogene TRBV3-2), the J gene TRBJ2-5, with 9 nucleotides matching TRBD2. Trimming took 3 bases from V and 0 from J; bases not matched to a gene: 5. CDR3 length: 16 amino acids. Looked up from germline, CDR1 is LGHDT and CDR2 is YNNKEL (reference sequence). The CDR3 DNA reads as TGTGCCAGCAGCCAGGCTAGCGGGGCCCACCAAGAGACCCAGTACTTC. It translates to CASSQASGAHQETQYF.